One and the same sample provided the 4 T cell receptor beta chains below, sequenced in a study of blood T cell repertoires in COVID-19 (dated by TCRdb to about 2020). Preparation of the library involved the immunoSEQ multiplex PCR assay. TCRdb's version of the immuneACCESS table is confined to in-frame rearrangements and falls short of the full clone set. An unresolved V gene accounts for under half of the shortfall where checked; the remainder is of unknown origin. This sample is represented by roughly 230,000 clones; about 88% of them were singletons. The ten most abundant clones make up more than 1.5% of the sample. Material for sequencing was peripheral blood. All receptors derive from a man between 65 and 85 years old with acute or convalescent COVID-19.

CDR3 sequence (DNA): TGTGCCAGCAGAGGCGGCATGGCGAACACTGAAGCTTTCTTT. Its protein product is CASRGGMANTEAFF. The V gene is TRBV6-5, the J gene TRBJ1-1; D is ambiguous. CDR3 size: 14 residues. The V end was cut by 6 bases, the J end by 1 base, with 12 bases between. Germline-derived CDR1 and CDR2 are MNHEY and SVGAGI.

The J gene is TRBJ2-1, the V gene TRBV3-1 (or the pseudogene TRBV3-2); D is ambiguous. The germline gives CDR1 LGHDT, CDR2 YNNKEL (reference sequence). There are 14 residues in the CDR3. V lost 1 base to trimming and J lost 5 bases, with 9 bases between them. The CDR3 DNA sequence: TGTGCCAGCAGCCAAGTCGGGTCTGACAATGAGCAGTTCTTC. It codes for CASSQVGSDNEQFF.

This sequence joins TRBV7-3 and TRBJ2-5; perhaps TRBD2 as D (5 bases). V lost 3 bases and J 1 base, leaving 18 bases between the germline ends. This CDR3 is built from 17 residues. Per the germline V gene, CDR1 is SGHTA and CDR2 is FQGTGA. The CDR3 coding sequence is TGTGCCAGCAGCTTGGGTGGAGGCTTACCCTTCCAAGAGACCCAGTACTTC. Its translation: CASSLGGGLPFQETQYF. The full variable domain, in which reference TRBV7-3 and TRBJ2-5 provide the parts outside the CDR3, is GAGVSQTPSNKVTEKGKYVELRCDPISGHTALYWYRQSLGQGPEFLIYFQGTGAADDSGLPNDRFFAVRPEGSVSTLKIQRTERGDSAVYLCASSLGGGLPFQETQYFGPGTRLLVL.

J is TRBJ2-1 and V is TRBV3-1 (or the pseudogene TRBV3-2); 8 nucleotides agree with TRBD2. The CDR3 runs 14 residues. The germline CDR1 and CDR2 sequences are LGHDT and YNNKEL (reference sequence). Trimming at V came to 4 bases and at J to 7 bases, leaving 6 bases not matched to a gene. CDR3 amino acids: CASSLQAGGNEQFF. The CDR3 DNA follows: TGTGCCAGCAGCCTCCAGGCGGGAGGAAATGAGCAGTTCTTC.